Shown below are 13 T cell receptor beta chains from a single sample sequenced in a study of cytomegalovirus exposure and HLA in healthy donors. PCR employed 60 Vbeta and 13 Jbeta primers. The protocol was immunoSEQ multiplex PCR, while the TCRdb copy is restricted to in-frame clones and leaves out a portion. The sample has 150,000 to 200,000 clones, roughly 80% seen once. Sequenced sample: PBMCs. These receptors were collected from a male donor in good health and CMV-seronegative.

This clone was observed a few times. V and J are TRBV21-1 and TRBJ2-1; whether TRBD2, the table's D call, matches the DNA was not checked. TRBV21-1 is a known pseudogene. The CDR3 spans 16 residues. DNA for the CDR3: TGTGCCAGCAGCGCTCCGGGACTAGCGGTAAACAATGAGCAGTTCTTC. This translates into CASSAPGLAVNNEQFF.

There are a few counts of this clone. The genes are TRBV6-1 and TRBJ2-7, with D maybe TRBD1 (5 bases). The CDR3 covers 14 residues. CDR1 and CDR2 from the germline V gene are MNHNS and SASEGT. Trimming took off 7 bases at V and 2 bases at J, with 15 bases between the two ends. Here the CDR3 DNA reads TGTGCCAGCACACCAAGTTGGGGCACCTACGAGCAGTACTTC. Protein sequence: CASTPSWGTYEQYF.

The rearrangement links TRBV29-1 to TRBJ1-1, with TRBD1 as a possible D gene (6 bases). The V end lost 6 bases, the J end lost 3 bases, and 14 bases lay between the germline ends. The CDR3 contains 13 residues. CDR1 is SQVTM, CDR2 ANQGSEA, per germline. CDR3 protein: CSVERQEHTEAFF. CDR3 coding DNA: TGCAGCGTCGAAAGACAGGAACACACTGAAGCTTTCTTT.

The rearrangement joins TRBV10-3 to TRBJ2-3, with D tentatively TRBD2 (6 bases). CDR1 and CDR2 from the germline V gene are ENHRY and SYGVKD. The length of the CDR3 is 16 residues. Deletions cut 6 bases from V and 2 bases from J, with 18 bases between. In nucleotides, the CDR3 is TGTGCCATCAGCTCCCCTGGCGGGGCCACCACAGATACGCAGTATTTT. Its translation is CAISSPGGATTDTQYF.

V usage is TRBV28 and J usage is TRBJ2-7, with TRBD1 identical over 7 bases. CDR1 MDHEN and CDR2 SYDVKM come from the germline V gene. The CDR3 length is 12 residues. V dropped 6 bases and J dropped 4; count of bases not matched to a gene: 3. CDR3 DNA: TGTGCCAGCAGCGACAGGGAGTACGAGCAGTACTTC. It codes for CASSDREYEQYF.

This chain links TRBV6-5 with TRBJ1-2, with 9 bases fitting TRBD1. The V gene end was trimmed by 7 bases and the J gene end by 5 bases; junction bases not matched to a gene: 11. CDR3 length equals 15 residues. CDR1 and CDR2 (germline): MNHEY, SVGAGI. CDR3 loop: CASTRTDRGAYGYTF. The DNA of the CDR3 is TGTGCCAGCACCCGAACGGACAGGGGCGCATATGGCTACACCTTC.

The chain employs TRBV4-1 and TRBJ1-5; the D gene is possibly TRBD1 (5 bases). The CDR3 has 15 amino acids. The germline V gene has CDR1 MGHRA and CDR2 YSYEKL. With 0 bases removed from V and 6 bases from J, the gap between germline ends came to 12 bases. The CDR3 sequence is CASSQEGRVSQPQHF. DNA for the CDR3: TGCGCCAGCAGCCAAGAGGGGCGAGTAAGTCAGCCCCAGCATTTT.

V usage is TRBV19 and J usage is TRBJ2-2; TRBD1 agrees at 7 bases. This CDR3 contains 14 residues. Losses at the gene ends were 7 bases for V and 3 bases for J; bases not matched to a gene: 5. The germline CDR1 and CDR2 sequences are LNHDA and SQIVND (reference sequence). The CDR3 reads CASMLQGDTGELFF. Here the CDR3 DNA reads TGTGCCAGTATGCTCCAGGGGGACACCGGGGAGCTGTTTTTT.

CDR3 sequence: CAAGAGWGAEQYF. The CDR3 DNA is TGTGCTGCCGGGGCGGGGTGGGGAGCGGAGCAGTACTTC. The rearrangement uses TRBV7-8 and TRBJ2-7, with D perhaps matching TRBD2 (6 bases). The CDR3 has 13 residues. In germline, CDR1 is SGHVS, CDR2 FQNEAQ.

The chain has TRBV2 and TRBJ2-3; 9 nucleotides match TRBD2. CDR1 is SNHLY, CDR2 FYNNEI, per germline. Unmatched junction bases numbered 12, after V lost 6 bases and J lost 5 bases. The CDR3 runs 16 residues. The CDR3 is CASSPLVAGGKDTQYF. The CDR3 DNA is TGTGCCAGCAGCCCACTTGTCGCGGGGGGGAAAGATACGCAGTATTTT.

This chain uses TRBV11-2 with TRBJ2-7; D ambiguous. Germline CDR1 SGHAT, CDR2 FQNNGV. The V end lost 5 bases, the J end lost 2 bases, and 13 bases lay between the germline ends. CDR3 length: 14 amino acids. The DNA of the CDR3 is TGTGCCAGCAGCCCCCCCACTATTCCCTACGAGCAGTACTTC. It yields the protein CASSPPTIPYEQYF. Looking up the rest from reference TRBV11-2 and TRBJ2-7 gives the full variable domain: EAGVAQSPRYKIIEKRQSVAFWCNPISGHATLYWYQQILGQGPKLLIQFQNNGVVDDSQLPKDRFSAERLKGVDSTLKIQPAKLEDSAVYLCASSPPTIPYEQYFGPGTRLTVT.

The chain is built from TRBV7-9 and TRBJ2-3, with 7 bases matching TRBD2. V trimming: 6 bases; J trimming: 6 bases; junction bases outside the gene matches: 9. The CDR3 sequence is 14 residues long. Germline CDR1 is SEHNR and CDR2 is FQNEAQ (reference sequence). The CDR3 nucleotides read TGTGCCAGCAGGGCGGGAGATAGAGGGGATACGCAGTATTTT. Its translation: CASRAGDRGDTQYF.

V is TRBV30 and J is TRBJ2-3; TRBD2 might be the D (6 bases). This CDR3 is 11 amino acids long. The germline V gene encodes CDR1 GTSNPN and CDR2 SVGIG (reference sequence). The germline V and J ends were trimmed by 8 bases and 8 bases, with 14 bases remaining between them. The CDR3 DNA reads TGTGCCCTCGGACTACTTAGTACGCAGTATTTT. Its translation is CALGLLSTQYF.